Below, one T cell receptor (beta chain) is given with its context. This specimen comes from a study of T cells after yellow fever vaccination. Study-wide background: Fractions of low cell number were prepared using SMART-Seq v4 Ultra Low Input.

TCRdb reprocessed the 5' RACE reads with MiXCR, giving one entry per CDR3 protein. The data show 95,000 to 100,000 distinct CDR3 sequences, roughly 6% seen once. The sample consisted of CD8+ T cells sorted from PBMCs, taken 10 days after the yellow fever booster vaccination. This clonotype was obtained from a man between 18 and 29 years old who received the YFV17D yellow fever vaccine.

The CDR3 bases are TGTGCCAGCAGTTACAGGGATCAGCCCCAGCATTTT. This translates into CASSYRDQPQHF. The gene calls are TRBV6-6 and TRBJ1-5; D remains unclear. Germline V gene data show CDR1 as MNHNY and CDR2 as SVGAGI (reference sequence). The CDR3 has 12 residues. The germline V and J ends were trimmed by 2 bases and 5 bases, with 4 bases remaining between them.